Sequencing of this T cell receptor (beta chain) was carried out in a study of post-analysis software for immune sequencing data. Whole-study findings and limits: Patients used about 5 TRBV segments, including TRBV5-6, TRBV5-1 and TRBV20-1, more often than controls.

CDR3 length: 10 amino acids. Germline V gene data show CDR1 as SQVTM and CDR2 as ANQGSEA. Trimming removed 7 bases at V and 7 bases at J, with 8 bases between. cDNA libraries of TCR beta carried unique molecular identifiers. From the PCR reads, TCRdb called clonotypes with MiXCR, one entry per CDR3 protein. This table holds hundreds of thousands of distinct CDR3 sequences, 55% to 60% found once. This clonotype turned up a few times. The antigen is not known. V is TRBV29-1 and J is TRBJ2-1; D is undetermined. The sequenced sample was blood. This clonotype was sampled from a girl aged 2 to 9 with multiple sclerosis. In nucleotides, the CDR3 is TGCAGCGGTGGGGAAAATGAGCAGTTCTTC. Residues: CSGGENEQFF.